These 10 T cell receptor beta chains came from one sample sequenced in a study of cytomegalovirus exposure and HLA in healthy donors. This PCR relied on a set of 60 Vbeta primers and 13 Jbeta primers. Using immunoSEQ multiplex PCR, the repertoire was profiled, and TCRdb retains in-frame clones only, with some absent. Here the sample spans 130,000 or so clones, about three quarters being singletons. Sequenced material: PBMCs. These receptors were obtained from a female donor in good health and CMV-seropositive.

The chain has TRBV10-1 and TRBJ2-1, with TRBD1 matching 7 bases. With V trimmed by 8 bases and J by 5 bases, 9 bases remained unmatched. The CDR3 consists of 14 residues. CDR1 is WNHNN, CDR2 SYGVQD, per germline (reference sequence). CDR3 amino acids: CASGKGARNNEQFF. The CDR3 DNA reads as TGCGCCAGCGGGAAGGGGGCGCGAAACAATGAGCAGTTCTTC.

The V gene is TRBV2, the J gene TRBJ2-3; 8 positions agree with TRBD2. Per germline, CDR1 SNHLY and CDR2 FYNNEI. CDR3 length: 15 residues. With 5 bases clipped from V and 8 bases from J, the junction kept 12 bases outside the gene matches. The CDR3 bases are TGTGCCAGCAGTCTTAGCGGGAATAGGGGGGGTACGCAGTATTTT. It is translated as CASSLSGNRGGTQYF.

This clone was found once. The rearrangement links TRBV29-1 to TRBJ2-7; tentative D call: TRBD1 (6 bases). The germline V gene has CDR1 SQVTM and CDR2 ANQGSEA. Between the trimmed V and J ends, which lost 5 bases and 6 bases, there was a span of 11 bases. The CDR3 loop spans 11 amino acids. Here the CDR3 DNA reads TGCAGCGTTACTACAGGGTTCGAGCAGTACTTC. Its protein product is CSVTTGFEQYF.

This sequence joins TRBV15 and TRBJ2-7; TRBD1 is a possible D gene (7 bases). CDR1 and CDR2 (germline): LNHNV, YYDKDF (reference sequence). V lost 7 bases to trimming and J lost 3 bases, with 13 bases between them. The CDR3 has 13 amino acids. The CDR3 protein is CATKRQGGYEQYF. The CDR3 DNA is TGTGCCACCAAAAGACAGGGAGGCTACGAGCAGTACTTC.

A few counts support this clone. The rearrangement uses TRBV19 and TRBJ2-5; tentative D call: TRBD1 (5 bases). The CDR3 has 13 amino acids. CDR1 LNHDA and CDR2 SQIVND come from the germline V gene (reference sequence). V lost 5 bases and J lost 6, with 13 bases in between. CDR3: CASSPGQRKTQYF. The DNA for the CDR3 is TGTGCCAGTAGTCCTGGACAAAGGAAGACCCAGTACTTC.

This sequence joins TRBV6-4 and TRBJ2-3, with 10 bases lining up with TRBD2. The CDR3 loop spans 18 amino acids. The germline CDR1 and CDR2 sequences are MRHNA and SNTAGT. With 3 bases clipped from V and 3 bases from J, the junction kept 12 bases outside the gene matches. The CDR3 DNA reads TGTGCCAGCAGTGAAGAACGAGCGGGAGGGCCGAGGACAGATACGCAGTATTTT. It specifies CASSEERAGGPRTDTQYF.

This rearrangement joins TRBV5-4 to TRBJ1-2; possibly TRBD1 for D (5 bases). The V end was cut by 0 bases, the J end by 7 bases, with 7 bases between. Germline CDR1 and CDR2: SGHNT and YYREEE (reference sequence). There are 12 residues in the CDR3. The CDR3 spells CASSLAGGGYTF. The CDR3 DNA reads as TGTGCCAGCAGCTTGGCCGGGGGTGGCTACACCTTC.

The chain joins TRBV5-1 to TRBJ1-4, with 7 positions matching TRBD1. Germline CDR1 SGHRS, CDR2 YFSETQ. V was pared by 6 bases and J by 7 bases, with 12 bases of the junction left unmatched. The CDR3 spans 15 residues. The CDR3 is CASKGPGQPTEKLFF. For the CDR3, the DNA is TGCGCCAGCAAAGGTCCGGGACAGCCTACTGAAAAACTGTTTTTT.

The chain recombines TRBV2 with TRBJ1-5; weak D call: TRBD1 (6 bases). Trimming cost V 3 bases and J 2 bases, with 17 bases left between them. Germline assignment: CDR1 SNHLY and CDR2 FYNNEI. The CDR3 spans 17 residues. CDR3 nucleotide sequence: TGTGCCAGCAGTGATACCGGGGCAGGGGCGGGCAATCAGCCCCAGCATTTT. This sequence encodes CASSDTGAGAGNQPQHF. Combining the CDR3 with reference TRBV2 and TRBJ1-5 gives the whole variable domain EPEVTQTPSHQVTQMGQEVILRCVPISNHLYFYWYRQILGQKVEFLVSFYNNEISEKSEIFDDQFSVERPDGSNFTLKIRSTKLEDSAMYFCASSDTGAGAGNQPQHFGDGTRLSIL.

J is TRBJ1-1 and V is TRBV4-1; TRBD1 matches at 11 bases. CDR1 MGHRA and CDR2 YSYEKL come from the germline V gene. This CDR3 comprises 16 residues. The trim removed 3 bases at V and 4 bases at J, leaving 7 bases unmatched. CDR3: CASSHGQGASGTEAFF. In DNA form, the CDR3 reads TGCGCCAGCAGCCACGGACAGGGGGCATCTGGCACTGAAGCTTTCTTT.